This is a list of T cell receptor beta chains from one sample in a study of blood T cell repertoires in COVID-19. TCRdb's table, derived via immunoSEQ multiplex PCR, lists solely in-frame clones and lacks some. The repertoire holds 200,000 to 250,000 clones, with about 88% as singletons. The sequencing sample was made of peripheral blood. The receptors here all came from a woman in her fifties or sixties with acute or convalescent COVID-19. Each CDR3 is given with its conserved first and last residue. D genes are given only for firm matches. For some rows the clone size is stated as once, few or many, or as a class when expanded; others skip it.

TRBJ1-2 NA TRBV5-1 NA TGCGCCAGCAGCTTGGCCTCGTCAGGGAACTATGGCTACACCTTC CASSLASSGNYGYTF
TRBJ1-4 NA TRBV14 NA TGTGCCAGCAGCCAAGCCTTACAGCCAACTAATGAAAAACTGTTTTTT CASSQALQPTNEKLFF
TRBJ1-3 NA TRBV9 TRBD1 TGTGCCAGCAGCGTTGCGCAGGGGGCTGGAGGAAACACCATATATTTT CASSVAQGAGGNTIYF
TRBJ2-7 NA TRBV3-1/TRBV3-2 NA TGTGCCAGCAGCCAAGATTGGACAGTAGAATGGGAGCAGTACTTC CASSQDWTVEWEQYF
TRBJ1-1 NA TRBV19 TRBD1 TGTGCCAGTAGTATCGGACAGGGCATCCCATTGAACACTGAAGCTTTCTTT CASSIGQGIPLNTEAFF
TRBJ2-7 NA TRBV6-1 NA TGTGCCAGCAGTGAACAGGGGTACGAGCAGTACTTC CASSEQGYEQYF
TRBJ1-5 NA TRBV6-4 TRBD1 TGTGCCAGCAGTGCTGGACAGGGGGTTCAGCCCCAGCATTTT CASSAGQGVQPQHF
TRBJ2-5 NA TRBV11-2 TRBD2 TGTGCCAGCAGCTTGGGGACTAGCGGGAGAAAAGAGACCCAGTACTTC CASSLGTSGRKETQYF
TRBJ1-2 NA TRBV7-3 NA TGTGCCAGCAGCCAAGGGGGACCAAACTATGGCTACACCTTC CASSQGGPNYGYTF
TRBJ2-1 NA TRBV5-1 TRBD2 TGCGCCAGCAGCTTTATAGCGGGGCCTTCCTACAATGAGCAGTTCTTC CASSFIAGPSYNEQFF
TRBJ1-5 NA TRBV28 TRBD1 TGTGCCAGCAGGCACAGGGGACAGGTAAATCAGCCCCAGCATTTT CASRHRGQVNQPQHF
TRBJ1-5 NA TRBV6-5 NA TGTGCCACACGATGGACAGACGATAGCAATCAGCCCCAGCATTTT CATRWTDDSNQPQHF
TRBJ1-5 NA TRBV19 NA TGTGCCAGTAGTATCCAGGACGAGGGCCATCAGCCCCAGCATTTT CASSIQDEGHQPQHF
TRBJ2-1 NA TRBV30 TRBD1 TGTGCCTGGAGTGTACAAAGGACAGGTGAGCAGTTCTTC CAWSVQRTGEQFF
TRBJ1-3 NA TRBV9 NA TGTGCCAGCAGCGTAGCTCTGGGGGCATCTGGAAACACCATATATTTT CASSVALGASGNTIYF
TRBJ1-2 NA TRBV4-3 TRBD1 TGCGCCAGCAGCCAAGCCGCGACAGGGCCCTATGGCTACACCTTC CASSQAATGPYGYTF
TRBJ1-5 NA TRBV15 NA TGTGCCACCAGCAGAGGCGGACAGCAAAATCAGCCCCAGCATTTT CATSRGGQQNQPQHF
TRBJ2-7 NA TRBV7-2 TRBD1 TGTGCCAGCAGCACACCGGACAGGGGCTACGAGCAGTACTTC CASSTPDRGYEQYF
TRBJ2-1 NA TRBV4-1 NA TGCGCCAGCAGCCCTGATACAGGGTTGAATGAGCAGTTCTTC CASSPDTGLNEQFF
TRBJ1-6 NA TRBV7-3 NA TGTGCCAGCAGCCTCCCCGGCGGGCTCCTCCACTTT CASSLPGGLLHF
TRBJ1-2 NA TRBV14 NA TGTGCCAGCAGCCAAGGGCCCAGGCAGGGTGACTATGGCTACACCTTC CASSQGPRQGDYGYTF
TRBJ2-1 NA TRBV5-1 TRBD1 TGCGCCACAGGACAGGGTGTAAATGAGCAGTTCTTC CATGQGVNEQFF
TRBJ2-5 NA TRBV7-9 NA TGTGCTACGGGACGCGGGGGCCATGAGACCCAGTACTTC CATGRGGHETQYF
TRBJ2-7 NA TRBV6-5 NA TGTGCCAGCAGTTACTCGTCGGGTCCGGGCGAGCAGTACTTC CASSYSSGPGEQYF
TRBJ2-7 once TRBV28 TRBD1 TGTGCCAGCAGTGGTGCGACAGGGGATCCCTACGAGCAGTACTTC CASSGATGDPYEQYF
TRBJ2-7 NA TRBV18 NA TGTGCCAGCTCACCCCCACGGAGCTCCTACGAGCAGTACTTC CASSPPRSSYEQYF
TRBJ1-5 NA TRBV28 NA TGTGCCAGCAGTGTCGACAGGAGTGTACGCAATCAGCCCCAGCATTTT CASSVDRSVRNQPQHF
TRBJ2-7 NA TRBV28 TRBD2 TGTGCCAGCAGTTTCGGTGGGAGGGCCTACGAGCAGTACTTC CASSFGGRAYEQYF
TRBJ2-7 NA TRBV27 NA TGTGCCAGCAGTCTACCCAACTCCTACGAGCAGTACTTC CASSLPNSYEQYF